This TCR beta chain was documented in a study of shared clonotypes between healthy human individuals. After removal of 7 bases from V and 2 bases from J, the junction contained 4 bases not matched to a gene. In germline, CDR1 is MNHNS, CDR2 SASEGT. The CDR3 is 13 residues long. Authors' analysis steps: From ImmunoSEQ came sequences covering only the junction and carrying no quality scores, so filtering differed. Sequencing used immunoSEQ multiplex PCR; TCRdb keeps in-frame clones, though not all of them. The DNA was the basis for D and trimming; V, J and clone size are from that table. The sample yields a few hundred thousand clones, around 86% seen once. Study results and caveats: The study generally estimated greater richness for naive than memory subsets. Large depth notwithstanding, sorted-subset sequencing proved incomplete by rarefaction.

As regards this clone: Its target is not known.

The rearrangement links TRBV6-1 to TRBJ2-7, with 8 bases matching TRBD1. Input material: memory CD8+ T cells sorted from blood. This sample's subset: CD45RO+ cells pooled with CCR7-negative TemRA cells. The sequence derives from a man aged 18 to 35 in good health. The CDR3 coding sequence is TGTGCCAGCACTCACAGGGGGGCCTACGAGCAGTACTTC. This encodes CASTHRGAYEQYF.